These T cell receptor beta chains were read from a single sample in a study of blood T cell repertoires in COVID-19. The data were produced by immunoSEQ multiplex PCR, yet TCRdb's version contains in-frame clones alone and is incomplete. Of some 89,000 clones in the sample, roughly four fifths are singletons; the top ten hold more than 1%. The sequenced sample was peripheral blood. The receptors come from a woman of 80 years or more with acute or convalescent COVID-19. Both conserved end residues are part of each CDR3. Fields, in order: clone size, D gene, J gene, V gene, CDR3 length, CDR3 protein, CDR3 DNA. The D gene is left open where the match is weak. Where a row states a size, it is once, few, many or the class of an expanded clone; other rows omit it.

NA TRBD1 TRBJ2-6 TRBV18 18 CASSLPGQGGSGANVLTF TGTGCCAGCTCACTTCCGGGACAGGGAGGCTCTGGGGCCAACGTCCTGACTTTC
NA NA TRBJ2-7 TRBV11-2 13 CAVGVRGTGEQYF TGTGCCGTGGGGGTACGCGGGACCGGCGAGCAGTACTTC
once TRBD2 TRBJ2-3 TRBV3-1/TRBV3-2 17 CASGAPLLAGDTDTQYF TGTGCCAGCGGAGCCCCCCTACTAGCGGGGGACACAGATACGCAGTATTTT
NA NA TRBJ2-5 TRBV18 14 CASSPGGRSETQYF TGTGCCAGCTCACCGGGGGGGCGATCAGAGACCCAGTACTTC
NA TRBD1 TRBJ1-5 TRBV27 13 CASGQGLRQPQHF TGTGCCAGCGGACAGGGACTTAGGCAGCCCCAGCATTTT
NA TRBD2 TRBJ2-2 TRBV5-1 16 CASSYQTSGGSGELFF TGCGCCAGCAGCTATCAGACTAGCGGGGGTTCCGGGGAGCTGTTTTTT
NA TRBD1 TRBJ1-3 TRBV5-1 14 CASSAGTGGNTIYF TGCGCCAGCAGCGCCGGGACAGGGGGAAACACCATATATTTT
NA NA TRBJ2-7 TRBV3-1/TRBV3-2 14 CASSQEIQGYEQYF TGTGCCAGCAGCCAAGAAATCCAGGGCTACGAGCAGTACTTC
few TRBD1 TRBJ1-3 TRBV2 13 CASSADRGNTIYF TGTGCCAGCAGTGCGGACAGGGGAAACACCATATATTTT
NA TRBD2 TRBJ2-3 TRBV3-1/TRBV3-2 16 CASSQNSGGGTDTQYF TGTGCCAGCAGCCAGAATAGCGGGGGGGGCACAGATACGCAGTATTTT
NA NA TRBJ1-4 TRBV7-9 14 CASSLEGAWEKLFF TGTGCCAGCAGCTTGGAAGGGGCTTGGGAAAAACTGTTTTTT
NA NA TRBJ2-3 TRBV7-9 15 CASSYTMEPTDTQYF TGTGCCAGCAGTTACACGATGGAGCCCACAGATACGCAGTATTTT
NA NA TRBJ2-5 TRBV13 13 CASSLGVEGTQYF TGTGCCAGCAGCTTAGGTGTGGAGGGGACCCAGTACTTC
once NA TRBJ2-7 TRBV18 19 CASSPVPQTGIRGTNEQYF TGTGCCAGCTCACCGGTCCCACAGACCGGGATTAGGGGGACTAACGAGCAGTACTTC
NA TRBD1 TRBJ1-2 TRBV6-5 14 CASRQGRTNYGYTF TGTGCCAGCAGACAGGGGCGAACTAACTATGGCTACACCTTC
once TRBD1 TRBJ2-2 TRBV6-4 19 CASSRFGGQGATNTGELFF TGTGCCAGCAGCCGATTCGGTGGACAGGGGGCCACGAACACCGGGGAGCTGTTTTTT
NA NA TRBJ2-5 TRBV6-1 14 CASSEPPVQETQYF TGTGCCAGCAGTGAACCACCAGTCCAAGAGACCCAGTACTTC
few TRBD1 TRBJ2-2 TRBV5-5 14 CASSLGQGAGELFF TGTGCCAGCAGCTTGGGACAGGGAGCCGGGGAGCTGTTTTTT
NA NA TRBJ2-3 TRBV3-1/TRBV3-2 17 CASSPQKGQASTDTQYF TGTGCCAGCAGCCCCCAGAAGGGGCAGGCCAGCACAGATACGCAGTATTTT
NA TRBD2 TRBJ2-7 TRBV10-3 16 CAIRESGGAKGYEQYF TGTGCCATCAGGGAGAGCGGGGGGGCAAAGGGCTACGAGCAGTACTTC
NA TRBD1 TRBJ2-7 TRBV6-5 13 CASIKGQGAEQYF TGTGCCAGCATCAAGGGACAGGGTGCCGAGCAGTACTTC
NA TRBD1 TRBJ2-3 TRBV28 14 CASRTGGVTDTQYF TGTGCCAGTAGGACAGGGGGCGTGACAGATACGCAGTATTTT
NA NA TRBJ2-1 TRBV7-9 14 CASSLSQTYNEQFF TGTGCCAGCAGCTTATCACAGACCTACAATGAGCAGTTCTTC
NA TRBD1 TRBJ2-1 TRBV6-1 13 CASSAQGDNEQFF TGTGCCAGCAGTGCTCAGGGGGACAATGAGCAGTTCTTC
NA NA TRBJ1-1 TRBV15 14 CATSRVYGSGEAFF TGTGCCACCAGCAGAGTATACGGGTCGGGGGAAGCTTTCTTT
NA NA TRBJ1-3 TRBV19 15 CASRPPMSSGNTIYF TGTGCCAGTAGGCCTCCGATGAGCTCTGGAAACACCATATATTTT
once NA TRBJ2-5 TRBV5-6 14 CASSFPSPGETQYF TGTGCCAGCAGCTTTCCCTCCCCGGGGGAGACCCAGTACTTC
NA NA TRBJ1-5 TRBV2 14 CASSEAGGEQPQHF TGTGCCAGCAGTGAAGCCGGCGGGGAACAGCCCCAGCATTTT
NA TRBD2 TRBJ2-1 TRBV28 13 CASSSIPAGAVFF TGTGCCAGCAGTTCGATTCCAGCGGGAGCTGTGTTCTTC
NA TRBD1 TRBJ2-1 TRBV6-5 14 CASIRDRGGIEQFF TGTGCCAGCATCCGGGACAGGGGTGGCATTGAGCAGTTCTTC
once TRBD1 TRBJ1-2 TRBV19 14 CASSEDRASYGYTF TGTGCCAGTAGTGAAGACAGGGCCTCCTATGGCTACACCTTC
NA NA TRBJ2-5 TRBV7-3 14 CASSLDPAAETQYF TGTGCCAGCAGCTTAGACCCGGCGGCGGAGACCCAGTACTTC
NA NA TRBJ1-6 TRBV19 13 CASSLRTSSPLHF TGTGCCAGTAGTCTCCGGACTAGTTCACCCCTCCACTTT
NA NA TRBJ1-3 TRBV9 16 CASSVGAGSTGNTIYF TGTGCCAGCAGCGTAGGGGCAGGTAGTACCGGAAACACCATATATTTT
NA TRBD1 TRBJ2-5 TRBV5-5 15 CASSFRQGIGETQYF TGTGCCAGCAGCTTTCGACAGGGGATAGGGGAGACCCAGTACTTC
NA NA TRBJ1-1 TRBV14 16 CASSSRGSGMNTEAFF TGTGCCAGCAGCAGCAGGGGTTCCGGTATGAACACTGAAGCTTTCTTT
NA TRBD1 TRBJ1-2 TRBV27 14 CASSFGTANYGYTF TGTGCCAGCAGTTTTGGGACAGCGAACTATGGCTACACCTTC
NA TRBD2 TRBJ2-5 TRBV27 16 CASSLSLAVPGETQYF TGTGCCAGCAGTTTAAGCCTAGCGGTTCCAGGAGAGACCCAGTACTTC
NA TRBD2 TRBJ2-3 TRBV3-1/TRBV3-2 16 CASSLSSGGASDTQYF TGTGCCAGCAGCCTCTCTAGCGGGGGGGCGTCAGATACGCAGTATTTT
NA NA TRBJ2-7 TRBV28 13 CASSLTGPYEQYF TGTGCCAGCAGCCTGACAGGTCCCTACGAGCAGTACTTC
NA NA TRBJ2-5 TRBV2 12 CASSYAVETQYF TGTGCCAGCAGTTACGCAGTCGAGACCCAGTACTTC
NA TRBD2 TRBJ2-7 TRBV7-6 16 CASSSTLGGRDYEQYF TGTGCCAGCAGCTCAACCCTAGGCGGGAGGGATTACGAGCAGTACTTC
NA NA TRBJ2-7 TRBV7-2 14 CASSSNLRGYEQYF TGTGCCAGCAGCTCGAACTTGCGGGGTTACGAGCAGTACTTC
NA TRBD1 TRBJ1-1 TRBV5-1 15 CASSIGQGMNTEAFF TGCGCCAGCAGCATAGGACAGGGGATGAACACTGAAGCTTTCTTT
NA NA TRBJ1-4 TRBV28 14 CATIATVAGEKLFF TGTGCCACAATTGCCACAGTGGCAGGGGAAAAACTGTTTTTT
NA NA TRBJ1-2 TRBV11-2 12 CASSSEGGGYTF TGTGCCAGCAGCTCCGAAGGAGGTGGCTACACCTTC
NA NA TRBJ1-6 TRBV7-2 13 CASSHQGRSPLHF TGTGCCAGCAGTCATCAGGGGCGGTCACCCCTCCACTTT
NA NA TRBJ2-2 TRBV5-1 15 CASSPIGQANRELFF TGCGCCAGCAGCCCTATTGGACAAGCCAACAGGGAGCTGTTTTTT
NA NA TRBJ2-7 TRBV28 15 CASREAGDSSYEQYF TGTGCCAGCAGGGAGGCCGGGGATAGCTCCTACGAGCAGTACTTC
NA TRBD1 TRBJ2-3 TRBV28 16 CASSFHRRQGKDTQYF TGTGCCAGCAGTTTTCACCGAAGACAGGGCAAAGATACGCAGTATTTT
NA TRBD2 TRBJ2-5 TRBV9 15 CASSPPRGGQETQYF TGTGCCAGCAGCCCCCCCCGGGGGGGCCAAGAGACCCAGTACTTC
NA NA TRBJ1-2 TRBV28 14 CASSQPTGSYGYTF TGTGCCAGCAGTCAGCCCACAGGGAGCTATGGCTACACCTTC
NA NA TRBJ1-1 TRBV5-1 14 CASSLGSGYTEAFF TGCGCCAGCAGCTTGGGGTCAGGGTACACTGAAGCTTTCTTT